One sample yielded the 21 T cell receptor beta chains listed below, sequenced in a study of T cells in Graves' hyperthyroidism and ophthalmopathy. The CDR3 regions of TCR beta were amplified from RNA transcripts. HTBI primers were the set used in a first-round RT-PCR of the TCR CDR3. MiXCR, applied by TCRdb to the multiplex PCR reads, yields one record per CDR3 protein. The sample carries 350,000 or so distinct CDR3 sequences, 15% to 20% recorded once. Sequenced input: blood. These receptors all stem from a woman in her 50s with Graves' hyperthyroidism.

This clonotype was recorded at least ten times. The chain employs TRBV30 and TRBJ2-7; D uncertain. CDR1 is GTSNPN, CDR2 SVGIG, per germline (reference sequence). The CDR3 runs to 12 residues. V was trimmed by 0 bases and J by 6 bases, leaving 9 bases between them. CDR3 residues: CAWSVIPSEQYV. In DNA, the CDR3 is TGTGCCTGGAGTGTAATCCCCTCCGAGCAGTACGTC.

The chain recombines TRBV6-1 with TRBJ1-1; no clear D. CDR3 length equals 13 residues. V was pared by 7 bases and J by 0 bases, with 9 bases between. Per germline, CDR1 MNHNS and CDR2 SASEGT. CDR3 DNA sequence: TGTGCCAGCATCGGCAGCATGAACACTGAAGCTTTCTTT. Its translation: CASIGSMNTEAFF.

This clonotype was observed at least ten times. CDR3 loop: CASSPTLGTNNEQFF. For the CDR3, the DNA is TGTGCCAGCAGCCCGACCTTGGGCACGAACAATGAGCAGTTCTTC. The chain couples TRBV13 to TRBJ2-1; no clear D gene. The CDR3 sequence is 15 residues long. The V and J ends lost 5 bases and 5 bases respectively, with 16 bases between them. Germline loops: CDR1 PRHDT, CDR2 FYEKMQ (reference sequence).

This chain connects TRBV6-2 or TRBV6-3 to TRBJ1-5; TRBD1 is a possible D gene (5 bases). V was clipped by 5 bases and J by 2 bases, with 10 bases between them. The CDR3 loop spans 14 amino acids. Germline V gene sequence: CDR1 MNHEY, CDR2 SVGEGT. DNA for the CDR3: TGTGCCAGCAGTGTGGGGACGGGCAATCAGCCCCAGCATTTT. Amino acids: CASSVGTGNQPQHF.

This chain connects TRBV6-1 to TRBJ2-7; D ambiguous. This CDR3 spans 14 amino acids. CDR1 MNHNS and CDR2 SASEGT come from the germline V gene. Trimming pared 5 bases from V and 3 bases from J, leaving 14 bases between. CDR3 sequence reads: CASSSGSGDYEQYF. CDR3 bases: TGTGCCAGCAGTTCCGGTTCTGGGGACTACGAGCAGTACTTC.

The table lists this clonotype with a few counts. The genes are TRBV7-9 and TRBJ1-5; TRBD1 matches at 10 bases. There are 16 residues in the CDR3. CDR1 SEHNR and CDR2 FQNEAQ come from the germline V gene (reference sequence). Trimming took 2 bases from V and 3 from J; bases not matched to a gene: 4. The CDR3 loop reads CASSLMGQGNNQPQHF. CDR3 DNA sequence: TGTGCCAGCAGCTTAATGGGACAGGGGAACAATCAGCCCCAGCATTTT.

This clonotype was found many times. V usage is TRBV2 and J usage is TRBJ2-5, with D unclear. This CDR3 has 13 residues. The ends were cut back, 4 bases at V and 0 bases at J, with 6 bases in the middle. Germline assignment: CDR1 SNHLY and CDR2 FYNNEI. The CDR3 region is CASSALYQETQYF. The CDR3 region has the DNA TGTGCCAGCAGTGCCCTGTACCAAGAGACCCAGTACTTC.

This clonotype showed up many times. The rearrangement uses TRBV2 and TRBJ1-1, with a tentative D call TRBD1 (5 bases). V lost 3 bases, J lost 8 bases, and 10 bases lay in between. The CDR3 has 12 amino acids. The V gene's germline CDR1 is SNHLY and CDR2 FYNNEI. The CDR3 here is CASSEGQGEAFF. The CDR3 DNA reads as TGTGCCAGCAGTGAGGGGCAGGGAGAAGCTTTCTTT.

This clonotype was counted between two and nine times. An end of the junction does not agree with germline; a read error may underlie this. The J gene is TRBJ2-1, the V gene TRBV5-1, with 7 bases identical to TRBD2. This CDR3 region has 19 residues. CDR1 is SGHRS and CDR2 is YFSETQ in the germline V gene. The CDR3 region is CASSLASVRWRELYNEQFF. The CDR3 coding sequence is TGTGCCAGCAGCTTGGCCAGTGTCCGATGGCGGGAGCTCTACAATGAGCAGTTCTTC.

This clonotype was counted at least ten times. This chain uses TRBV9 with TRBJ2-1; 7 nucleotides agree with TRBD1. V lost 0 bases to trimming and J lost 10 bases; unmatched junction nucleotides: 7. CDR3 size: 14 residues. Germline V gene sequence: CDR1 SGDLS, CDR2 YYNGEE. In DNA, the CDR3 is TGTGCCAGCAGCGTAGAGTACAGGGGTGGGGAGCAGTTCTTC. Translated, it gives CASSVEYRGGEQFF. The full variable domain, rest sourced from reference TRBV9 and TRBJ2-1, is DSGVTQTPKHLITATGQRVTLRCSPRSGDLSVYWYQQSLDQGLQFLIQYYNGEERAKGNILERFSAQQFPDLHSELNLSSLELGDSALYFCASSVEYRGGEQFFGPGTRLTVL.

J is TRBJ2-1 and V is TRBV29-1; the D gene could be TRBD1 or TRBD2 (6 bases each). V was clipped by 5 bases and J by 0 bases, with 17 bases between them. CDR1 and CDR2 from the germline V gene are SQVTM and ANQGSEA. The CDR3 is 16 amino acids. Here the CDR3 reads CSVRGGPESSYNEQFF. The CDR3 DNA follows: TGCAGCGTTAGAGGGGGGCCCGAGAGCTCCTACAATGAGCAGTTCTTC.

This chain joins TRBV6-1 and TRBJ2-7, with D unclear. Between the trimmed V and J ends, which lost 2 bases and 0 bases, there was a span of 14 bases. The CDR3 covers 16 residues. CDR1 is MNHNS and CDR2 is SASEGT in the germline V gene. The DNA for the CDR3 is TGTGCCAGCAGTGAATCCAAGGGTCTTAGCTCCTACGAGCAGTACGTC. Its translation: CASSESKGLSSYEQYV.

This sequence joins TRBV4-1 and TRBJ1-1; D is possibly TRBD1 (6 bases). Trimming stripped 3 bases from V and 8 bases from J, with 16 bases between. CDR1 and CDR2 (germline): MGHRA, YSYEKL. The CDR3 extends over 14 amino acids. This chain's CDR3 is CASSHLSKGTEAFF. CDR3 coding DNA: TGCGCCAGCAGCCATCTCTCAAAAGGGACAGAAGCTTTCTTT.

The rearrangement joins TRBV30 to TRBJ1-2, with TRBD1 as a possible D gene (6 bases). The germline gives CDR1 GTSNPN, CDR2 SVGIG (reference sequence). The CDR3 has 13 amino acids. V shed 3 bases and J shed 3 bases, with 11 bases lying between them. CDR3 region: CAWRIQGDYGYTF. Written as DNA, the CDR3 is TGTGCCTGGAGAATACAGGGAGACTATGGCTACACCTTC.

This clonotype came up many times. V usage is TRBV7-2 and J usage is TRBJ2-3, with a tentative D call TRBD2 (5 bases). The CDR3 consists of 14 residues. Trimming pared 5 bases from V and 7 bases from J, leaving 16 bases between. Germline V gene lookup returns CDR1 SGHTA and CDR2 FQGNSA. CDR3 sequence (DNA): TGTGCCAGCAGCCCAAGTCGGGATGAGAATACGCAGTATTTT. Translating it yields CASSPSRDENTQYF.

This clonotype occurred a few times. V and J are TRBV20-1 and TRBJ2-2; D not resolved. Per germline, CDR1 DFQATT and CDR2 SNEGSKA (reference sequence). The CDR3 is 13 amino acids. Trimming pared 6 bases from V and 2 bases from J, leaving 10 bases between. CDR3 residues: CSAPITNTGELFF. Written as DNA, the CDR3 is TGCAGTGCCCCTATAACCAACACCGGGGAGCTGTTTTTT.

The chain carries TRBV4-2 and TRBJ1-5, with 7 bases lining up with TRBD1. Germline values: CDR1 LGHNA, CDR2 YNFKEQ. The CDR3 is 18 residues long. V lost 5 bases and J lost 5; bases outside the gene matches: 18. The CDR3 sequence is CASSTGGDLTGADQPQHF. CDR3 DNA sequence: TGTGCCAGCAGCACGGGAGGAGACCTAACAGGGGCTGATCAGCCCCAGCATTTT.

This clonotype came up many times. The chain employs TRBV10-2 and TRBJ2-3, with 11 bases aligning to TRBD2. The CDR3 has 18 residues. The V gene end was trimmed by 6 bases and the J gene end by 2 bases; junction bases not matched to a gene: 13. Germline V gives CDR1 WSHSY, CDR2 SAAADI. CDR3 sequence: CASRQTSGVLSPTDTQYF. DNA for the CDR3: TGCGCCAGCAGACAGACTAGCGGGGTCCTGTCCCCCACAGATACGCAGTATTTT.

This rearrangement joins TRBV11-3 to TRBJ2-5; D is unresolved. CDR1 and CDR2 (germline): SGHNT, YENEEA. The ends were cut back, 2 bases at V and 3 bases at J, with 7 bases in the middle. The CDR3 contains 13 residues. DNA for the CDR3: TGTGCCAGCAGCTTATTTGGGGAAGAGACCCAGTACTTC. Translated: CASSLFGEETQYF. Looking up the rest from reference TRBV11-3 and TRBJ2-5 gives the full variable domain: EAGVVQSPRYKIIEKKQPVAFWCNPISGHNTLYWYLQNLGQGPELLIRYENEEAVDDSQLPKDRFSAERLKGVDSTLKIQPAELGDSAVYLCASSLFGEETQYFGPGTRLLVL.

This clonotype came up many times. This chain joins TRBV5-1 and TRBJ2-3, with D possibly being TRBD2 (6 bases). V was pared by 6 bases and J by 4 bases, with 15 bases between. The CDR3 runs to 14 residues. The germline CDR1 and CDR2 sequences are SGHRS and YFSETQ. The CDR3 bases are TGCGCCAGCACCCCTGGGGGGTTGTCAGATACGCAGTATTTT. It yields the protein CASTPGGLSDTQYF.

The table lists this clonotype with many counts. The chain carries TRBV28 and TRBJ2-5; TRBD1 is a possible D gene (6 bases). This CDR3 contains 15 residues. Germline V lookup: CDR1 MDHEN, CDR2 SYDVKM. The ends were cut back, 6 bases at V and 5 bases at J, with 19 bases in the middle. The DNA of the CDR3 is TGTGCCAGCAGGGATGGTTCGGGACACCGGGAGACCCAGTACTTC. Translating it yields CASRDGSGHRETQYF.